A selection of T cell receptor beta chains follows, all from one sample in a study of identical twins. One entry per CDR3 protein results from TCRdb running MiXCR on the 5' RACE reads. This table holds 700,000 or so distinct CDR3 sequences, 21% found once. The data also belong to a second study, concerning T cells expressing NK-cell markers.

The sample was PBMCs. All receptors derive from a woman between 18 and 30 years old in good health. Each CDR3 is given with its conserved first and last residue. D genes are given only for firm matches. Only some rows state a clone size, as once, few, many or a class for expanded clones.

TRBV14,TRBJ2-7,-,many,CASSQDQGPLYEQYF,TGTGCCAGCAGCCAAGACCAGGGACCTCTCTACGAGCAGTACTTC
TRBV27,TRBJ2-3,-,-,CASSLKLGGTQYF,TGTGCCAGCAGTTTAAAGCTTGGGGGAACGCAGTATTTT
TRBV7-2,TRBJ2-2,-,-,CASRRRPPRLLGGELFF,TGTGCCAGCAGACGCAGGCCCCCCCGACTCCTCGGAGGGGAGCTGTTTTTT
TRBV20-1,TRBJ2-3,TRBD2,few,CSAGRGGRDTQCF,TGCAGTGCTGGGCGGGGGGGCCGCGATACGCAGTGTTTT
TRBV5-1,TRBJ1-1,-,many,CASSPAAAPMNTEAFF,TGCGCCAGCAGCCCAGCGGCGGCTCCGATGAACACTGAAGCTTTCTTT
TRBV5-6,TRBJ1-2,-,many,CASSPQTETYGYTF,TGTGCCAGCAGCCCCCAGACAGAAACCTATGGCTACACCTTC
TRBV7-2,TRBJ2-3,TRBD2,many,CASRWTSGSHLTQYF,TGTGCCAGCAGATGGACTAGCGGGAGTCATCTTACGCAGTATTTT
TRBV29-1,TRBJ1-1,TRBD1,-,CSVDRGGGFTEAFF,TGCAGCGTCGACAGGGGAGGGGGCTTCACTGAAGCTTTCTTT
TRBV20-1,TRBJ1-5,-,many,CSASRRNQPQHF,TGCAGTGCTAGCCGTAGAAATCAGCCCCAGCATTTT
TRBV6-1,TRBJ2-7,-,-,CASTRQTPYEQYF,TGTGCCAGCACGAGACAGACACCCTACGAGCAGTACTTC
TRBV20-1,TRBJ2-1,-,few,CSASRALNYNEQFF,TGCAGTGCTAGCAGGGCGTTAAACTACAATGAGCAGTTCTTC
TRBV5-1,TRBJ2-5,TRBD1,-,CASSTTGQETQYF,TGCGCCAGCAGCACGACAGGGCAAGAGACCCAGTACTTC
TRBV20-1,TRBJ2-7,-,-,CSARDFADEQYF,TGCAGTGCTAGAGATTTTGCGGACGAGCAGTACTTC
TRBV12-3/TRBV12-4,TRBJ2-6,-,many,CASSGQESPGANVLTF,TGTGCCAGCAGTGGCCAGGAATCCCCTGGGGCCAACGTCCTGACTTTC
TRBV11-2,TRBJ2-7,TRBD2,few,CASSFPLGGSGAFSEQYF,TGTGCCAGCAGCTTCCCCCTGGGGGGTAGCGGGGCTTTCTCCGAGCAGTACTTC
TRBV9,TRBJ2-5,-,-,CASSVSGTLQETQYF,TGTGCCAGCAGCGTGTCCGGGACTTTACAAGAGACCCAGTACTTC
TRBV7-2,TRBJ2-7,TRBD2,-,CASSNKPLSGGSYEQYF,TGTGCCAGCAGCAACAAGCCTCTTAGCGGGGGCTCCTACGAGCAGTACTTC
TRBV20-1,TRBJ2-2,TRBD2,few,CSARDSLAGGSGELFF,TGCAGTGCTAGAGATTCCCTAGCGGGAGGTTCCGGGGAGCTGTTTTTT
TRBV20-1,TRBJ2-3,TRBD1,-,CSASGLGTGGGRTDTQYF,TGCAGTGCTAGTGGCCTCGGGACAGGGGGAGGCCGGACAGATACGCAGTATTTT
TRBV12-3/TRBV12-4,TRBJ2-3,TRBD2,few,CASSFPRLAGAQYF,TGTGCCAGCAGTTTCCCCCGACTAGCGGGAGCGCAGTATTTT
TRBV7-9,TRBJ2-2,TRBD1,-,CASSPRDSTGELFF,TGTGCCAGCAGCCCCCGGGACAGCACCGGGGAGCTGTTTTTT
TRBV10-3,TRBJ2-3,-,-,CAISGTGTDTQYF,TGTGCCATCAGTGGGACTGGCACAGATACGCAGTATTTT
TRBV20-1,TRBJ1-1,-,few,CSAREPLTEAFF,TGCAGTGCTCGGGAACCGCTCACTGAAGCTTTCTTT
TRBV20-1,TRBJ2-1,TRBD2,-,CSELASGGRNEQFF,TGCAGTGAATTGGCTAGCGGGGGGCGGAATGAGCAGTTCTTC
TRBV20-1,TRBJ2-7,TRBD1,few,CSAARDRGYEQYF,TGCAGTGCCGCCCGGGACAGGGGCTACGAGCAGTACTTC
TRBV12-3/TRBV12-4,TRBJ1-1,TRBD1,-,CASSWGQANTEAFF,TGTGCCAGCAGTTGGGGACAGGCTAACACTGAAGCTTTCTTT
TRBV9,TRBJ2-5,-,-,CASSVGRLGTQYF,TGTGCCAGCAGCGTGGGGAGGTTGGGGACCCAGTACTTC
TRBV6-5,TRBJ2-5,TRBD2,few,CASSYSGGASRETQYF,TGTGCCAGCAGTTATAGCGGGGGGGCCTCCAGGGAGACCCAGTACTTC
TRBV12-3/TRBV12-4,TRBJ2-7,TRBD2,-,CASSWGGGEQYF,TGTGCCAGCAGTTGGGGGGGAGGCGAGCAGTACTTC
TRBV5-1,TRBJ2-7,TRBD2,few,CASSVQILAGHYEQYF,TGCGCCAGCAGCGTCCAGATTTTAGCGGGACACTACGAGCAGTACTTC
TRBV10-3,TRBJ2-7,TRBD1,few,CAIRIQGRHYEQYF,TGTGCCATCAGGATACAGGGGCGACACTACGAGCAGTACTTC
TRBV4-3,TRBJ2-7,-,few,CASSLGFEEQYF,TGCGCCAGCAGCCTTGGGTTCGAAGAGCAGTACTTC
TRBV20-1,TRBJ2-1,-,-,CSAGTLSYNEQFF,TGCAGTGCTGGTACTCTCTCCTACAATGAGCAGTTCTTC
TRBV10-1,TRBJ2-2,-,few,CASSEMSGELFF,TGCGCCAGCAGTGAGATGTCAGGGGAGCTGTTTTTT